This T cell receptor (beta chain) was captured by sequencing in a study of post-analysis software for immune sequencing data (dated by TCRdb to the mid-2010s). Background on the whole study: Relapsing-remitting, secondary progressive and progressive-relapsing multiple sclerosis were recorded as disease courses, and subtype annotation was lacking for some patients. The multiple sclerosis patient repertoires were compared with ten to eleven previously published healthy control repertoires from donors aged roughly 6 to 27 years. A subset of samples was prepared in parallel using single-end sample barcoding, then pooled and co-amplified after Illumina adapter ligation.

The library was made by PCR. TCRdb lists the instrument as Illumina HiSeq 2500. To reduce PCR and sequencing biases, unique molecular identifiers were incorporated into the TCR beta cDNA libraries. Approximately 500,000 cDNA molecules were obtained for every 1 to 10 million input T cells, so each molecule roughly corresponded to one T cell. Patient libraries were prepared and sequenced with the same protocol used for the earlier healthy control dataset. Samples belonging to the same batch were prepared together, multiplexed and sequenced on a shared HiSeq lane. On the study's bioinformatics: Raw barcoded reads were processed with MIGEC, and single-read molecular identifier groups were discarded before consensus assembly and CDR3 extraction. Clonotype tables were post-analysed with VDJtools, and diversity was normalized by down-sampling all datasets to the smallest sample size. Repertoire overlap clustering matched CDR3 amino acid but not nucleotide sequences to correct batch-related cross-sample contamination. TCRdb handled the public reads itself, with Q25 trimming in fastp and clone calling in MiXCR, and kept productive beta chains. Rows merge per CDR3 protein into single entries with the most common DNA and genes. The authors' filters were not applied to this entry. The sample table shows 400,000 to 500,000 distinct CDR3 sequences, and approximately 38% are seen once. The ten largest clones add up to roughly 8.2% of the sample.

The CDR3 runs 15 residues from the cysteine to the phenylalanine. This entry keeps only the CDR3 DNA: 45 bases, framed from base 1. The germline V gene gives CDR1 as SGHRS and CDR2 as YFSETQ. Trimming at the junction amounts to 4 bases on V and 2 bases on J, and the germline ends lie 13 bases apart. Study-wide findings and limitations: Significantly lower normalized Chao1 diversity was found in multiple sclerosis patients than in controls, suggesting substantial peripheral T-cell clonal expansion. Direct clustering with F measure revealed strong co-clustering of samples prepared in the same batch, which led to a batch-effect correction. Roughly 5 TRBV segments, including TRBV5-6, TRBV5-1 and TRBV20-1, were significantly more frequent in patients than controls. The multiple sclerosis patient group was slightly younger than the control group.

A note on this clonotype: Its antigen specificity is not known. No clone much larger than this one lies a single base away; base qualities are absent.

To demonstrate the VDJtools post-analysis software, TCR beta repertoires were profiled from the peripheral blood of some 12 young patients with multiple sclerosis. The multiple sclerosis patients were children and adolescents ranging in age from about 6 to 16 years. The rearrangement combines TRBV5-1 with TRBJ2-1; the D gene could be TRBD1 or TRBD2, each one agreeing over 5 bases. This receptor was obtained from a girl aged 2 to 10 with multiple sclerosis. The sample consisted of blood. The CDR3 region: CASSPRDHPYNEQFF. The nucleotide sequence reads TGCGCCAGCAGCCCCCGGGACCATCCCTACAATGAGCAGTTCTTC. With all but the CDR3 taken from the reference TRBV5-1 and TRBJ2-1 genes, the full variable domain is: KAGVTQTPRYLIKTRGQQVTLSCSPISGHRSVSWYQQTPGQGLQFLFEYFSETQRNKGNFPGRFSGRQFSNSRSEMNVSTLELGDSALYLCASSPRDHPYNEQFFGPGTRLTVL.